These 26 T cell receptor beta chains came from one sample sequenced in a study of T cells in localized non-small cell lung cancer. Assay used: immunoSEQ multiplex PCR; TCRdb lists only in-frame clones, some missing. The sample has around 45,000 clones; about 85% are singletons. The material sequenced was PBMCs, taken before any cancer treatment. Source of these receptors: a man between 40 and 70 years old with stage II lung adenocarcinoma.

The chain couples TRBV15 to TRBJ1-2, with TRBD1 as a possible D gene (6 bases). The germline CDR1 and CDR2 sequences are LNHNV and YYDKDF (reference sequence). The CDR3 has 15 residues. V was clipped by 0 bases and J by 8 bases, with 16 bases between them. DNA of the CDR3: TGTGCCACCAGCAGAGAACAGGGTCCTTCTGGGGGCTACACCTTC. Encoded protein: CATSREQGPSGGYTF.

Concerning this clone: This is likely a read error, given that the CDR3 carries no conserved phenylalanine or tryptophan at its end. The DNA is omitted, as the CDR3 cannot be located on it reliably, and the CDR3 follows TCRdb's listing. This chain connects TRBV14 to TRBJ1-2; TRBD1 is taken as the D call from the table, unchecked against the DNA. With termini counted, the CDR3 has 12 amino acids. Germline CDR1 is SGHDN and CDR2 is FVKESK. CDR3 sequence reads: CASSDHPDRKDG.

The rearrangement uses TRBV5-4 and TRBJ1-2; D not certain. The CDR3 contains 15 residues. The germline V and J ends were trimmed by 0 bases and 0 bases, with 9 bases remaining between them. CDR1 is SGHNT, CDR2 YYREEE, per germline (reference sequence). CDR3 in DNA: TGTGCCAGCAGCTTGGAGGAGGGAGCTAACTATGGCTACACCTTC. It translates to CASSLEEGANYGYTF.

This chain links TRBV6-5 with TRBJ2-5; 8 nucleotides line up with TRBD2. CDR3 length equals 16 residues. In germline, CDR1 is MNHEY, CDR2 SVGAGI. J gave up 4 bases and V 0 bases, and 7 bases lay outside the gene matches. Here the CDR3 reads CASSYSTPGGGETQYF. DNA of the CDR3: TGTGCCAGCAGTTACTCAACTCCGGGGGGGGGAGAGACCCAGTACTTC.

The chain couples TRBV6-1 to TRBJ2-5; 11 bases line up with TRBD1. This CDR3 has 15 amino acids. Germline CDR1 is MNHNS and CDR2 is SASEGT. With V trimmed by 6 bases and J by 4 bases, 7 bases remained unmatched. CDR3 nucleotide sequence: TGTGCCAGCAGCCCGGGACAGGGGGGAGGAGAGACCCAGTACTTC. Protein: CASSPGQGGGETQYF.

The rearrangement joins TRBV19 to TRBJ1-2; the match to TRBD1 covers 7 bases. Germline CDR1 and CDR2: LNHDA and SQIVND (reference sequence). This CDR3 contains 15 residues. V was pared by 9 bases and J by 11 bases, with 21 bases of the junction left unmatched. The CDR3 spells CASAIRQGGEFFYTF. CDR3 DNA sequence: TGTGCCAGCGCTATTAGACAGGGCGGGGAGTTCTTTTACACCTTC.

V gene TRBV4-1 combines with J gene TRBJ1-1; D not resolved. Germline assignment: CDR1 MGHRA and CDR2 YSYEKL. This CDR3 is 14 amino acids long. V dropped 0 bases and J dropped 7 bases, with 12 bases sitting between them. The CDR3 sequence is CASSQDAWAGEAFF. For the CDR3, the DNA is TGCGCCAGCAGCCAAGATGCGTGGGCTGGTGAAGCTTTCTTT.

The rearrangement joins TRBV5-5 to TRBJ2-3; D call uncertain. CDR3 length: 13 amino acids. The germline V gene encodes CDR1 SGHKS and CDR2 YYEKEE (reference sequence). V shed 0 bases and J shed 3 bases, with 5 bases lying between them. The CDR3 protein is CASSLVPTDTQYF. The CDR3 DNA sequence: TGTGCCAGCAGCTTGGTTCCGACAGATACGCAGTATTTT.

This clone showed up just once. The gene calls are TRBV5-1 and TRBJ2-2; D may be TRBD1 or TRBD2 (6 bases each). The germline V and J ends were trimmed by 0 bases and 8 bases, with 11 bases remaining between them. Germline V gene sequence: CDR1 SGHRS, CDR2 YFSETQ. The CDR3 totals 14 residues. This CDR3 reads CASSLDGGPGELFF. CDR3 nucleotides: TGCGCCAGCAGCTTGGATGGGGGGCCGGGGGAGCTGTTTTTT.

The chain recombines TRBV7-9 with TRBJ2-7; D may correspond to TRBD1 or TRBD2 (6 bases each). The germline V and J ends were trimmed by 5 bases and 6 bases, with 23 bases remaining between them. CDR3 size: 16 residues. Looked up from germline, CDR1 is SEHNR and CDR2 is FQNEAQ (reference sequence). The CDR3 here is CASSTRGQGERGEQYF. The CDR3 DNA follows: TGTGCCAGCAGCACCCGGGGGCAGGGAGAGAGGGGCGAGCAGTACTTC.

The chain recombines TRBV6-5 with TRBJ2-5; 7 nucleotides line up with TRBD2. This CDR3 is 12 amino acids long. V lost 10 bases to trimming and J lost 6 bases; unmatched junction nucleotides: 8. The V gene's germline CDR1 is MNHEY and CDR2 SVGAGI. CDR3 in amino acids: CATRTSAQTQYF. CDR3 nucleotide sequence: TGTGCCACCCGCACTAGCGCCCAGACCCAGTACTTC.

This clone was recorded once. This chain joins TRBV5-1 and TRBJ2-5; 9 bases are a match to TRBD1. V was pared by 0 bases and J by 5 bases, with 14 bases of the junction left unmatched. The germline V gene encodes CDR1 SGHRS and CDR2 YFSETQ. The CDR3 totals 18 residues. CDR3 nucleotides: TGCGCCAGCAGCTTGGAAGGATATATGGGACAGGGACGTGAGACCCAGTACTTC. Protein product: CASSLEGYMGQGRETQYF.

This chain connects TRBV19 to TRBJ2-1; D not certain. From germline, CDR1 is LNHDA and CDR2 SQIVND (reference sequence). This CDR3 has 12 amino acids. With 5 bases removed from V and 10 bases from J, the gap between germline ends came to 12 bases. The CDR3 here is CASSPPTREQFF. CDR3 DNA sequence: TGTGCCAGTAGTCCCCCGACAAGGGAGCAGTTCTTC.

CDR3 coding DNA: TGTGCCAGCAGCTTAGGACTGGGGGGCCTCGAGGCCCTCCACTTT. As protein: CASSLGLGGLEALHF. The chain combines TRBV11-2 with TRBJ1-6; possible D gene TRBD1, 6 bases. This CDR3 has 15 residues. The V and J ends lost 1 base and 14 bases respectively, with 18 bases between them. CDR1 SGHAT and CDR2 FQNNGV come from the germline V gene.

The chain couples TRBV7-2 to TRBJ1-5; D remains unclear. The V gene's germline CDR1 is SGHTA and CDR2 FQGNSA. The CDR3 loop spans 18 amino acids. V lost 1 base and J 4 bases, leaving 20 bases between the germline ends. CDR3 nucleotides: TGTGCCAGCAGCTTAGAAGGTAGTGGGCGTTTAATTAATCAGCCCCAGCATTTT. This encodes CASSLEGSGRLINQPQHF.

The chain is built from TRBV19 and TRBJ2-7; possible D gene TRBD2, 5 bases. V shed 8 bases and J shed 6 bases, with 17 bases lying between them. CDR3 length: 13 amino acids. CDR1 and CDR2 from the germline V gene are LNHDA and SQIVND (reference sequence). CDR3 bases: TGTGCCAGTGGCGGGCATCCGGTAGGCGAGCAGTACTTC. Amino acid sequence: CASGGHPVGEQYF.

The chain combines TRBV6-1 with TRBJ1-2; TRBD1 aligns across 8 bases. J gave up 0 bases and V 2 bases, and 5 bases lay outside the gene matches. Per the germline V gene, CDR1 is MNHNS and CDR2 is SASEGT. The CDR3 consists of 16 residues. DNA of the CDR3: TGTGCCAGCAGTGAACGGACAGGGACAGCTAACTATGGCTACACCTTC. Protein: CASSERTGTANYGYTF.

V is TRBV5-8 and J is TRBJ2-3; 9 nucleotides align to TRBD1. Germline CDR1 reads SGHTS; CDR2 reads YDEGEE. The trim removed 4 bases at V and 3 bases at J, leaving 9 bases unmatched. The CDR3 is made up of 16 amino acids. In DNA, the CDR3 is TGTGCCAGCAGCATCAACAGGGGGCGCGGGACAGATACGCAGTATTTT. This codes for CASSINRGRGTDTQYF.

The V gene is TRBV4-1, the J gene TRBJ1-5; D is perhaps TRBD1 (6 bases). CDR1 is MGHRA and CDR2 is YSYEKL in the germline V gene. Trimming pared 0 bases from V and 0 bases from J, leaving 12 bases between. The CDR3 sequence is 17 residues long. CDR3 region: CASSQDQRTDSNQPQHF. The CDR3 DNA reads TGCGCCAGCAGCCAAGATCAGAGGACAGATAGCAATCAGCCCCAGCATTTT.

This clone showed up just a few times. V is TRBV10-3 and J is TRBJ2-7; D is possibly TRBD2 (6 bases). The germline gives CDR1 ENHRY, CDR2 SYGVKD. Between the trimmed V and J ends, which lost 6 bases and 7 bases, there was a span of 16 bases. The CDR3 runs to 13 residues. The CDR3 region is CAISGRESKEQYF. Here the CDR3 DNA reads TGTGCCATCAGCGGACGGGAGTCTAAAGAGCAGTACTTC.

The chain carries TRBV20-1 and TRBJ1-1, with D possibly being TRBD1 (6 bases). Germline CDR1 reads DFQATT; CDR2 reads SNEGSKA (reference sequence). The V end was cut by 3 bases, the J end by 8 bases, with 10 bases between. CDR3 length: 11 residues. Written as DNA, the CDR3 is TGCAGTGCTAGTAGGGGGGGGGAAGCTTTCTTT. It encodes CSASRGGEAFF.

The chain has TRBV6-6 and TRBJ1-6; TRBD1 is a possible D gene (5 bases). V was shortened by 2 bases and J by 8 bases, with 16 bases between the two germline ends. This CDR3 region has 16 residues. Per the germline V gene, CDR1 is MNHNY and CDR2 is SVGAGI (reference sequence). Here the CDR3 reads CASSYDPGRFDSPLHF. The DNA for the CDR3 is TGTGCCAGCAGTTACGACCCAGGGAGGTTTGATTCACCCCTCCACTTT.

This sequence joins TRBV29-1 and TRBJ1-1; 11 nucleotides match TRBD1. Germline trimming cut 3 bases from V and 1 base from J; bases unmatched to any gene: 4. Germline lookup yields CDR1 SQVTM and CDR2 ANQGSEA. This CDR3 spans 15 amino acids. The CDR3 DNA follows: TGCAGCGTTGAGGGACAGGGGGATGGGAACACTGAAGCTTTCTTT. Translating it yields CSVEGQGDGNTEAFF. Full variable domain (missing parts from reference TRBV29-1 and TRBJ1-1): SAVISQKPSRDICQRGTSLTIQCQVDSQVTMMFWYRQQPGQSLTLIATANQGSEATYESGFVIDKFPISRPNLTFSTLTVSNMSPEDSSIYLCSVEGQGDGNTEAFFGQGTRLTVV.

The chain uses TRBV7-9 and TRBJ2-1; possible D gene TRBD1, 6 bases. Per germline, CDR1 SEHNR and CDR2 FQNEAQ (reference sequence). This CDR3 has 13 amino acids. The V end lost 0 bases, the J end lost 10 bases, and 10 bases lay between the germline ends. The chain's CDR3 is CASSLATGTEQFF. The CDR3 bases are TGTGCCAGCAGCTTAGCGACAGGCACCGAGCAGTTCTTC.

The J gene is TRBJ2-7, the V gene TRBV2; D unresolved. V lost 5 bases to trimming and J lost 2 bases, with 7 bases between them. There are 12 residues in the CDR3. Germline CDR1 reads SNHLY; CDR2 reads FYNNEI. CDR3 in DNA: TGTGCCAGCAGTTCGTTCCCCTACGAGCAGTACGTC. The encoded protein is CASSSFPYEQYV.

V is TRBV5-5 and J is TRBJ1-1; D ambiguous. The CDR3 extends over 13 amino acids. Trimming took 0 bases from V and 8 from J, leaving 11 bases between them. Germline V gives CDR1 SGHKS, CDR2 YYEKEE (reference sequence). CDR3: CASSLATLEEAFF. CDR3 DNA: TGTGCCAGCAGCTTGGCCACGTTGGAAGAAGCTTTCTTT. The full variable domain, its missing parts supplied by reference TRBV5-5 and TRBJ1-1, is DAGVTQSPTHLIKTRGQQVTLRCSPISGHKSVSWYQQVLGQGPQFIFQYYEKEERGRGNFPDRFSARQFPNYSSELNVNALLLGDSALYLCASSLATLEEAFFGQGTRLTVV.